This section outlines one T cell receptor (beta chain) sequence together with its context. Its antigen remains unidentified. This sample was included in a study of a mutant IDH1 vaccine in newly diagnosed glioma. Study-wide context: Every participant had undergone radiotherapy, temozolomide, or both before, and most underwent both.

As to time point: week 23, last vaccination. Vaccinated patients received 300 ug of mutant IDH1 20-mer peptide per dose, with topical imiquimod. V was pared by 5 bases and J by 8 bases, with 18 bases between. Germline CDR1 and CDR2: SGHTA and FQGNSA. The CDR3 sequence is 14 residues long. Generated by immunoSEQ multiplex PCR, the TCRdb table keeps only in-frame clones and is missing some. The repertoire holds around 40,000 clones, 84% seen once, with around 2.4% in the top ten. The specimen was PBMCs, collected from a glioma patient whose treatment included an IDH1 peptide vaccine. The TCR originated in a young woman with glioma. Some clones in this sample may be carry-over from other donors' samples. The chain recombines TRBV7-2 with TRBJ1-2; possibly TRBD1 for D (6 bases). CDR3 region: CASSPGRGQGGYTF. The CDR3 DNA sequence: TGTGCCAGCAGCCCCGGAAGGGGTCAGGGGGGCTACACCTTC.